Below, 20 T cell receptor beta chains from the same sample are listed, as sequenced in a study of CD8+ T cells in alopecia areata. Extracted RNA was reverse transcribed into cDNA, the sequencing template. The method was immunoSEQ multiplex PCR; TCRdb's version includes in-frame clones alone and lacks a portion of them. The table records approximately 150,000 clones, roughly 44% of them present only once. Sample: CD4+ T cells sorted from blood. The source of these receptors is a human donor with alopecia areata.

The chain has TRBV18 and TRBJ1-1; 11 bases match TRBD1. This CDR3 is built from 16 residues. The V gene end was trimmed by 1 base and the J gene end by 4 bases; junction bases not matched to a gene: 5. CDR1 is KGHSH, CDR2 LQKENI, per germline. This CDR3 is CASSPLGTGGITEAFF. The CDR3 DNA reads as TGTGCCAGCTCACCACTAGGGACAGGGGGGATCACTGAAGCTTTCTTT. The complete variable domain, with remaining parts taken from reference TRBV18 and TRBJ1-1, reads NAGVMQNPRHLVRRRGQEARLRCSPMKGHSHVYWYRQLPEEGLKFMVYLQKENIIDESGMPKERFSAEFPKEGPSILRIQQVVRGDSAAYFCASSPLGTGGITEAFFGQGTRLTVV.

This sequence joins TRBV29-1 and TRBJ1-2; no clear D gene. This CDR3 is 11 amino acids long. The germline V and J ends were trimmed by 3 bases and 4 bases, with 6 bases remaining between them. The germline V gene has CDR1 SQVTM and CDR2 ANQGSEA. For the CDR3, the DNA is TGCAGCGTTGAGATAGGCTATGGCTACACCTTC. Translation gives CSVEIGYGYTF.

The chain joins TRBV2 to TRBJ2-1, with 11 nucleotides matching TRBD2. Germline V gene data show CDR1 as SNHLY and CDR2 as FYNNEI. V lost 6 bases and J lost 5; bases outside the gene matches: 6. There are 15 residues in the CDR3. The CDR3 nucleotides read TGTGCCAGCAGAATAGGACTAGCGGGCCACAATGAGCAGTTCTTC. Translating it yields CASRIGLAGHNEQFF.

This clone has only a few counts. The rearrangement links TRBV15 to TRBJ2-7; D unclear. This CDR3 contains 15 residues. Looked up from germline, CDR1 is LNHNV and CDR2 is YYDKDF (reference sequence). The V end lost 0 bases, the J end lost 6 bases, and 15 bases lay between the germline ends. DNA for the CDR3: TGTGCCACCAGCAGAGATCAGCTCGGCAGGCCCGAGCAGTACTTC. Its protein product is CATSRDQLGRPEQYF.

This clone was counted a few times. V gene TRBV11-2 combines with J gene TRBJ2-2; 10 bases align to TRBD1. This CDR3 region has 18 residues. V gave up 5 bases and J gave up 4 bases; unmatched junction bases: 13. Looked up from germline, CDR1 is SGHAT and CDR2 is FQNNGV. In nucleotides, the CDR3 is TGTGCCAGCAGCCTACGTCCCGGGACAGGGGTGGGCACCGGGGAGCTGTTTTTT. The encoded protein is CASSLRPGTGVGTGELFF.

V usage is TRBV7-9 and J usage is TRBJ1-1; D not certain. The V gene lost 2 bases and the J gene lost 1 base, with 8 bases spanning the gap. Germline V lookup: CDR1 SEHNR, CDR2 FQNEAQ (reference sequence). The CDR3 totals 14 residues. DNA of the CDR3: TGTGCCAGCAGCTTATCGTCTACGAACACTGAAGCTTTCTTT. It specifies CASSLSSTNTEAFF.

This clone came up a few times. V and J are TRBV5-1 and TRBJ2-5, with TRBD2 identical over 7 bases. V lost 0 bases and J lost 4; bases outside the gene matches: 3. CDR1 and CDR2 (germline): SGHRS, YFSETQ. CDR3 size: 14 residues. The CDR3 is CASSLVPGGETQYF. Here the CDR3 DNA reads TGCGCCAGCAGCTTGGTTCCGGGGGGAGAGACCCAGTACTTC. Drawing the rest from reference TRBV5-1 and TRBJ2-5, the complete variable domain is KAGVTQTPRYLIKTRGQQVTLSCSPISGHRSVSWYQQTPGQGLQFLFEYFSETQRNKGNFPGRFSGRQFSNSRSEMNVSTLELGDSALYLCASSLVPGGETQYFGPGTRLLVL.

V usage is TRBV5-6 and J usage is TRBJ2-1; D might be TRBD1 (5 bases). The CDR3 sequence is 13 residues long. Deletions cut 6 bases from V and 7 bases from J, with 14 bases between. Germline values: CDR1 SGHDT, CDR2 YYEEEE. The CDR3 DNA follows: TGTGCCAGCACCATCTTAGGGGTGAATGAGCAGTTCTTC. Protein: CASTILGVNEQFF.

On this clone: Sequence at one end of the junction differs from germline and may be a read error. CDR3 nucleotide sequence: TGCGCAAGCACCTTGGGGAGGATCAGCTCCTACAATGAGCAGTTCTTC. Translating gives CASTLGRISSYNEQFF. V gene TRBV5-1 combines with J gene TRBJ2-1; TRBD2 might be the D (6 bases). Per germline, CDR1 SGHRS and CDR2 YFSETQ. CDR3 length equals 16 residues.

This clone appeared many times. The rearrangement links TRBV7-3 to TRBJ2-1; no firm D call. Deletions cut 1 base from V and 6 bases from J, with 7 bases between. CDR3 length: 13 amino acids. Germline V lookup: CDR1 SGHTA, CDR2 FQGTGA. This CDR3 is CASSLNELNEQFF. CDR3 DNA: TGTGCCAGCAGCTTAAATGAGCTCAATGAGCAGTTCTTC.

Only a few counts were recorded for this clone. This chain joins TRBV29-1 and TRBJ2-1, with 10 bases fitting TRBD2. In germline, CDR1 is SQVTM, CDR2 ANQGSEA. This CDR3 has 16 residues. The junction had 10 bases not matched to a gene; V was cut back by 1 base and J by 7 bases. The CDR3 nucleotides read TGCAGCGTTGAAGGAGAAGCGGGAGGGCCTCTAAATGAGCAGTTCTTC. This translates into CSVEGEAGGPLNEQFF.

This chain connects TRBV27 to TRBJ2-3; 10 nucleotides line up with TRBD2. J was trimmed by 6 bases and V by 2 bases; bases with no gene match: 11. The CDR3 has 17 amino acids. Germline-derived CDR1 and CDR2 are MNHEY and SMNVEV (reference sequence). The CDR3 DNA follows: TGTGCCAGCAGTTTAGGGAGCGGGAGGGCCAGCAGGGATACGCAGTATTTT. It codes for CASSLGSGRASRDTQYF.

The rearrangement links TRBV28 to TRBJ2-7; D gene unclear. Germline CDR1 MDHEN, CDR2 SYDVKM. This CDR3 comprises 15 residues. Trimming stripped 6 bases from V and 3 bases from J, with 18 bases between. The chain's CDR3 is CASSPPGRIRYEQYF. CDR3 in DNA: TGTGCCAGCAGCCCACCGGGTCGGATACGCTACGAGCAGTACTTC.

J is TRBJ1-1 and V is TRBV30; TRBD1 matches at 7 bases. Germline CDR1 GTSNPN, CDR2 SVGIG (reference sequence). The CDR3 runs 15 residues. J gave up 3 bases and V 1 base, and 8 bases lay outside the gene matches. This chain's CDR3 is CAWSATGVLYTEAFF. CDR3 coding DNA: TGTGCCTGGAGTGCTACAGGGGTTTTGTACACTGAAGCTTTCTTT.

This clone showed up just a few times. The V call is TRBV10-3, the J call TRBJ2-3; 9 bases are shared with TRBD1. CDR3 length: 16 amino acids. J gave up 2 bases and V 8 bases, and 11 bases lay outside the gene matches. Germline assignment: CDR1 ENHRY and CDR2 SYGVKD. This CDR3 reads CAIGGQGKQSTDTQYF. CDR3 in DNA: TGTGCCATCGGGGGACAGGGAAAACAATCCACAGATACGCAGTATTTT.

This clone was seen a single time. The chain couples TRBV27 to TRBJ2-7; a weak D match, TRBD1 (5 bases). Trimming removed 6 bases from V and 5 bases from J, with 20 bases in between. Germline V gives CDR1 MNHEY, CDR2 SMNVEV (reference sequence). This CDR3 has 15 residues. Written as DNA, the CDR3 is TGTGCCAGCAGGGACAAACCTAGTTACGCGGACGAGCAGTACTTC. It codes for CASRDKPSYADEQYF.

V is TRBV27 and J is TRBJ2-5; 7 positions agree with TRBD2. CDR1 is MNHEY and CDR2 is SMNVEV in the germline V gene (reference sequence). Trimming removed 3 bases from V and 1 base from J; junction bases left unmatched: 8. CDR3 length: 16 residues. The CDR3 sequence: CASSFGRTILQETQYF. For the CDR3, the DNA is TGTGCCAGCAGTTTCGGGAGGACCATCCTCCAAGAGACCCAGTACTTC.

This clone turned up a few times. V is TRBV29-1 and J is TRBJ2-3; D might be TRBD1 (5 bases). Germline V gene sequence: CDR1 SQVTM, CDR2 ANQGSEA. The CDR3 extends over 12 amino acids. V lost 3 bases and J 6 bases, leaving 10 bases between the germline ends. As DNA, the CDR3 is TGCAGCGTTGACAAGCCAGGGGATACGCAGTATTTT. Translating gives CSVDKPGDTQYF.

The chain employs TRBV4-2 and TRBJ2-6, with TRBD2 identical over 8 bases. This CDR3 is built from 18 residues. Losses at the gene ends were 2 bases for V and 4 bases for J; bases not matched to a gene: 10. Germline CDR1 LGHNA, CDR2 YNFKEQ. CDR3 DNA sequence: TGTGCCAGCAGCCAACGCCAAGCGGGAGTCACCGGGGCCAACGTCCTGACTTTC. Encoded protein: CASSQRQAGVTGANVLTF.

The chain carries TRBV6-5 and TRBJ1-2; 9 positions agree with TRBD1. Germline trimming cut 5 bases from V and 10 bases from J; bases unmatched to any gene: 11. The germline gives CDR1 MNHEY, CDR2 SVGAGI. There are 14 residues in the CDR3. CDR3 loop: CASSETGTGQSYTF. DNA for the CDR3: TGTGCCAGCAGTGAAACCGGGACAGGGCAATCCTACACCTTC.